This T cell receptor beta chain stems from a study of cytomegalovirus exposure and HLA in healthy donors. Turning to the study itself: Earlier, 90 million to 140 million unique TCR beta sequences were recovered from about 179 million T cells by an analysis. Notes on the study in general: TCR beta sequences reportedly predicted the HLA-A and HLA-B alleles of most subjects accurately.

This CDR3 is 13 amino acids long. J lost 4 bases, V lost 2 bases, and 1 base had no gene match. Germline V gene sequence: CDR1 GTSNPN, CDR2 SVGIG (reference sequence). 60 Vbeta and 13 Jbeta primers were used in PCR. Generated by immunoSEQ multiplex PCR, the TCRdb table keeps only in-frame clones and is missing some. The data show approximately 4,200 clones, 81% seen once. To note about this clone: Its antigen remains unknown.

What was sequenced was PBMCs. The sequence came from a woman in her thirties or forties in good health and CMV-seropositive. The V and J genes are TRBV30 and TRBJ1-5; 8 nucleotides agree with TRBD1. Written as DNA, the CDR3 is TGTGCCTGGAGTAGACAGGGGAATCAGCCCCAGCATTTT. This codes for CAWSRQGNQPQHF.